The clone carrying this TCR beta chain was recorded once. RNA extraction gave at least 5 micrograms of total RNA per sample. The sample comes from a study of blood T cells in healthy people across ages. PCR was performed a second time for about 7 to 12 cycles using a sample-barcoded 5' primer and a J-beta primer mix. TCRdb re-called the 5' RACE reads with MiXCR, one entry per CDR3 protein. Altogether about 640,000 distinct CDR3 sequences are present, 58% being singletons, with the ten largest covering around 37%. This CDR3 region has 15 residues. The trim removed 3 bases at V and 2 bases at J, leaving 4 bases unmatched.

This chain joins TRBV12-3 or TRBV12-4 and TRBJ2-3; 8 bases are a match to TRBD1. The TCR originated in a man in his fifties or sixties in good health. Input material: blood. The CDR3 loop is CASSFGQGPTDTQYF. The CDR3 nucleotides are TGTGCCAGCAGTTTCGGACAGGGACCCACAGATACGCAGTATTTT.